The 3 T cell receptor beta chains below were found in one sample sequenced in a study of graft-versus-host responses after intestinal transplantation (dated by TCRdb to the early 2020s). The time point tag for this specimen amounts to: cells obtained before transplantation from donor or recipient. The library relied on the immunoSEQ multiplex PCR assay. TCRdb holds this immuneACCESS table with in-frame rearrangements only. Some clones are missing; in checked studies, unresolved V genes explain under half, and the rest has no known cause. The sample has some 95,000 clones on record, about 91% of them singletons. Of the sample, roughly 0.5% is held by the ten largest clones. Antigens for these TCRs are unknown. The starting material was unstimulated CD8+ T cells sorted from spleen or lymph node cells, obtained before intestinal transplant. The receptor source for this set is a human donor who received an intestinal transplant.

This clone was observed once. The J gene is TRBJ1-1, the V gene TRBV4-1; D unresolved. The V and J ends lost 1 base and 1 base respectively, with 10 bases between them. The CDR3 covers 15 residues. Per the germline V gene, CDR1 is MGHRA and CDR2 is YSYEKL. CDR3 sequence reads: CASSQGRHSNTEAFF. CDR3 DNA: TGCGCCAGCAGCCAAGGCCGACACTCGAACACTGAAGCTTTCTTT.

This clone occurred once. V and J are TRBV11-2 and TRBJ2-5, with 12 bases lining up with TRBD2. The germline V gene encodes CDR1 SGHAT and CDR2 FQNNGV. J was trimmed by 2 bases and V by 3 bases; bases with no gene match: 4. This CDR3 is 16 amino acids long. The CDR3: CASSFPSGGEQETQYF. The CDR3 DNA reads TGTGCCAGCAGCTTTCCTAGCGGGGGGGAACAAGAGACCCAGTACTTC.

This chain connects TRBV6-6 to TRBJ1-2; D ambiguous. Trimming took off 2 bases at V and 8 bases at J, with 12 bases between the two ends. Germline values: CDR1 MNHNY, CDR2 SVGAGI (reference sequence). The CDR3 has 13 residues. CDR3 in amino acids: CASSYAPAGGYTF. As DNA, the CDR3 is TGTGCCAGCAGTTACGCCCCAGCAGGCGGCTACACCTTC.